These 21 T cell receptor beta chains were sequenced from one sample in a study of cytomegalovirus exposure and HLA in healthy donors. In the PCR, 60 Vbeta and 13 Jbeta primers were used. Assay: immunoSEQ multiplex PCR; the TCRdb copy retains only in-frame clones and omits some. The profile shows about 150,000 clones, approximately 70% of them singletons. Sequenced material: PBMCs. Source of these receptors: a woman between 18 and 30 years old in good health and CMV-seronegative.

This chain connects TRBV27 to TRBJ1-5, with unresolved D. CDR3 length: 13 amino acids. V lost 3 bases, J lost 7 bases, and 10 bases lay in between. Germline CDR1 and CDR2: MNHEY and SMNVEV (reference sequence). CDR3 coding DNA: TGTGCCAGCAGTTTCGCCGGTTACCAGCCCCAGCATTTT. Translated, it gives CASSFAGYQPQHF.

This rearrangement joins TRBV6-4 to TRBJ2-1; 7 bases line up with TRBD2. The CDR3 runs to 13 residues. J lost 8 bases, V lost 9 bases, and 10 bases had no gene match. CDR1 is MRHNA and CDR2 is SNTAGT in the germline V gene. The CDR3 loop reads CARGLGTSDEQFF. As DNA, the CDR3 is TGTGCCAGAGGACTAGGTACCTCGGATGAGCAGTTCTTC.

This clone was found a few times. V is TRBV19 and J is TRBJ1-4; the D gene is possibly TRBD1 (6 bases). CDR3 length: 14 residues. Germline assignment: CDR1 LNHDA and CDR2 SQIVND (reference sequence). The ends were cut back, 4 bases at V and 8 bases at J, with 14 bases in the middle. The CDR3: CASSKGEGSEKLFF. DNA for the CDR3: TGTGCCAGTAGTAAGGGGGAAGGGAGCGAAAAACTGTTTTTT.

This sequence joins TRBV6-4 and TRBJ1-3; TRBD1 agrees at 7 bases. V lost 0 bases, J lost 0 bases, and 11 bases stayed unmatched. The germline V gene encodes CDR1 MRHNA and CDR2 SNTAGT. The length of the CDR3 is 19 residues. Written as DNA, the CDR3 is TGTGCCAGCAGTGACTCGAAGGGCAGGGGGACCTCCTCTGGAAACACCATATATTTT. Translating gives CASSDSKGRGTSSGNTIYF.

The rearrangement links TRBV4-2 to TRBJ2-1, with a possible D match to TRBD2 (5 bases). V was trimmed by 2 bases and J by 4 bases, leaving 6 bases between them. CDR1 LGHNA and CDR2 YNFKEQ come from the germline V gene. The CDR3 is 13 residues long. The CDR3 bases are TGTGCCAGCAGCCAACCGGGGTACAATGAGCAGTTCTTC. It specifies CASSQPGYNEQFF.

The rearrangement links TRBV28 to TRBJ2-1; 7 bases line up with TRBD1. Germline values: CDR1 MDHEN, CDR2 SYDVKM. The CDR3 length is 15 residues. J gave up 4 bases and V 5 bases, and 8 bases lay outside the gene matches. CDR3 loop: CASSPVGQSYNEQFF. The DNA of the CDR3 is TGTGCCAGCAGTCCCGTGGGACAGTCTTACAATGAGCAGTTCTTC.

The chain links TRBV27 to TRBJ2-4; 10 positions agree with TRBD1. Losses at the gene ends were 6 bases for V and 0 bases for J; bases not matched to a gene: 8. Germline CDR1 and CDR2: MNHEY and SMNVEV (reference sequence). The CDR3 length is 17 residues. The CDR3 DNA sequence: TGTGCCAGCAGGTCGGGACAGGGGTCTCTAGCCAAAAACATTCAGTACTTC. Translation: CASRSGQGSLAKNIQYF.

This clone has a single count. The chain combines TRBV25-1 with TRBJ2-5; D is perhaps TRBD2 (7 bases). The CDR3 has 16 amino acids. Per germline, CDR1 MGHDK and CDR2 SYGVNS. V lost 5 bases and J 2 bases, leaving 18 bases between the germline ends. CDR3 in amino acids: CASSTQGRGVQETQYF. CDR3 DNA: TGTGCCAGCAGTACCCAGGGGAGGGGGGTACAAGAGACCCAGTACTTC.

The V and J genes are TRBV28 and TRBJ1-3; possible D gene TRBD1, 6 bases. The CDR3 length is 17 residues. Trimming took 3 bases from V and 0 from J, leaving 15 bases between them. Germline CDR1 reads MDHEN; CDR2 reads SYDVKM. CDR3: CASSFGGQSHSGNTIYF. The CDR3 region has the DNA TGTGCCAGCAGTTTCGGAGGACAGTCACACTCTGGAAACACCATATATTTT.

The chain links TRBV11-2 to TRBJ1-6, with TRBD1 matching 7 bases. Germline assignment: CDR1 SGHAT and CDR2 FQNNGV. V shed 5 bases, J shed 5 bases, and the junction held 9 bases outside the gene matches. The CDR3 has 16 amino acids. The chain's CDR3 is CASSLHRQGDNSPLHF. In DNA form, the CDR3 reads TGTGCCAGCAGCCTTCACCGACAGGGAGATAATTCACCCCTCCACTTT.

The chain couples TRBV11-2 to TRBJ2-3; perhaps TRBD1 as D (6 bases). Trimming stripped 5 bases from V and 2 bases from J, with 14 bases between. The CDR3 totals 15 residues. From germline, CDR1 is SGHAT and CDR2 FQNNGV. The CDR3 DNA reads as TGTGCCAGCAGCGCCACAGGGTCTATCACAGATACGCAGTATTTT. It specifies CASSATGSITDTQYF.

Here the CDR3 reads CAWSPGLAGGDEQFF. CDR3 DNA: TGTGCCTGGAGTCCGGGACTAGCGGGAGGCGATGAGCAGTTCTTC. The chain links TRBV30 to TRBJ2-1; 15 bases align to TRBD2. The CDR3 loop spans 15 amino acids. The germline CDR1 and CDR2 sequences are GTSNPN and SVGIG (reference sequence). Trimming at V came to 2 bases and at J to 8 bases, leaving 4 bases not matched to a gene.

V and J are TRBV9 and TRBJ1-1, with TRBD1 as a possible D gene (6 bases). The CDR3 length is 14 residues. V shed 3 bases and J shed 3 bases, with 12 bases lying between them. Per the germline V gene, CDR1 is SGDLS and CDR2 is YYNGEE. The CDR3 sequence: CASSADRTDTEAFF. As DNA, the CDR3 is TGTGCCAGCAGCGCCGACAGGACAGACACTGAAGCTTTCTTT.

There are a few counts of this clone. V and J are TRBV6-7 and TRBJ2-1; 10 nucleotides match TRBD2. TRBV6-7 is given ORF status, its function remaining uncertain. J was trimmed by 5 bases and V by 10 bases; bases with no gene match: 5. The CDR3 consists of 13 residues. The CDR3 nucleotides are TGTGCCACCGGGACTAGCGATGACAATGAGCAGTTCTTC. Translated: CATGTSDDNEQFF.

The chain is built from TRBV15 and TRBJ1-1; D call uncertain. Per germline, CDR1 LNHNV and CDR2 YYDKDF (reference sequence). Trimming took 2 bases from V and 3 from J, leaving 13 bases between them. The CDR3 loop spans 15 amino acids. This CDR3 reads CATSRYTAEDTEAFF. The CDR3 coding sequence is TGTGCCACCAGCAGATACACAGCTGAAGACACTGAAGCTTTCTTT.

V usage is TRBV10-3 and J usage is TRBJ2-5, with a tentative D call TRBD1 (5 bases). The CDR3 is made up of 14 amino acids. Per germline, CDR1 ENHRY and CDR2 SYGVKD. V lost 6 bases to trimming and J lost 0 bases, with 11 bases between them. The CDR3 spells CAIRGQGDQETQYF. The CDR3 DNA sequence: TGTGCCATCAGAGGACAAGGGGACCAAGAGACCCAGTACTTC.

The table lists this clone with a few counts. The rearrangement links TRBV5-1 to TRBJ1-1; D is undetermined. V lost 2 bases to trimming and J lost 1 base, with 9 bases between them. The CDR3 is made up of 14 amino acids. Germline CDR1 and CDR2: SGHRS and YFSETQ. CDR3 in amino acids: CASSFLPGNTEAFF. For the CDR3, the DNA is TGCGCCAGCAGCTTCCTTCCGGGGAACACTGAAGCTTTCTTT.

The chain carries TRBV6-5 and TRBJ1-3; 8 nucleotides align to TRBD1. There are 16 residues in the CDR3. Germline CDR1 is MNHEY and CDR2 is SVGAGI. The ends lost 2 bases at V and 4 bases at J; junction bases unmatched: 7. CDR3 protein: CASSYLGQGSGNTIYF. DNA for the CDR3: TGTGCCAGCAGTTACCTCGGACAGGGTAGCGGAAACACCATATATTTT.

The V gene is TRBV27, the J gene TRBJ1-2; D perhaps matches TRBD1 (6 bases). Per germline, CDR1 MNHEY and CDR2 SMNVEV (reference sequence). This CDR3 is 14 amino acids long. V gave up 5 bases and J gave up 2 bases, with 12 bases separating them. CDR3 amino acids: CASSTHRDNYGYTF. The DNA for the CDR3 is TGTGCCAGCAGTACGCACAGGGACAACTATGGCTACACCTTC.

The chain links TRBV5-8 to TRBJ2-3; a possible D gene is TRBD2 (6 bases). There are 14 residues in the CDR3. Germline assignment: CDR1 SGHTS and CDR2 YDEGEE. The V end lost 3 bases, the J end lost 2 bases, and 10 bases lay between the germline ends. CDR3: CASSSKGLTDTQYF. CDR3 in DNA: TGTGCCAGCAGCTCCAAGGGACTCACAGATACGCAGTATTTT.

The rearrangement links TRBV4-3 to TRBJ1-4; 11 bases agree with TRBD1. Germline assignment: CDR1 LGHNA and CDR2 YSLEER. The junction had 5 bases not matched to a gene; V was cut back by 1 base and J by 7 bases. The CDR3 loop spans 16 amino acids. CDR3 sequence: CASSQVFGTGGEKLFF. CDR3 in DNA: TGCGCCAGCAGCCAAGTCTTCGGGACAGGGGGTGAAAAACTGTTTTTT.